This T cell receptor beta chain was identified during a study of OX40 agonist ivuxolimab in advanced cancers. Produced via immunoSEQ multiplex PCR; TCRdb's table is partial and in-frame only. The sample holds 95,000 to 100,000 clones, 85% to 95% seen once. Germline CDR1 is PRHDT and CDR2 is FYEKMQ (reference sequence). This CDR3 region has 12 residues. V gave up 8 bases and J gave up 4 bases; unmatched junction bases: 1. General study results and limits: Circulating CD4+ and CD8+ T cells showed clonal expansion by week 6 at 0.1 to 3.0 mg/kg. On average, a greater number of expanded clones characterised CD8+ T cells relative to CD4+. A proportion of nonresponders additionally exhibited low normalized T-cell clonal expansion.

Blood sampling was done at baseline, cycle 4 day 1, and cycle 7 day 1. To note about this clone: What it binds is unknown.

J is TRBJ1-5 and V is TRBV13; 8 bases line up with TRBD1. This clonotype originated in an adult with an advanced solid tumor such as melanoma, head and neck, liver or kidney cancer. Material: CD4+ or CD8+ T cells sorted from blood, obtained in a trial of the OX40 agonist ivuxolimab. CDR3 amino acids: CASGDRNQPQHF. The DNA for the CDR3 is TGTGCCAGCGGGGACAGGAATCAGCCCCAGCATTTT.